This is a list of T cell receptor beta chains from one sample in a study of CD8+CD57+ T cells in acquired aplastic anemia. TCRdb reprocessed the reads via MiXCR and lists one record per CDR3 protein. The sample lists tens of thousands of distinct CDR3 sequences; about 70% were seen once. Sequencing used sorted CD4+, CD8+, or CD8+CD57+ T cells (not recorded which) from PBMCs. The receptors stem from a human donor in good health, serving as a control. CDR3s include the opening cysteine and the closing phenylalanine or tryptophan. The D gene is left open where the match is weak. Clone size appears in some rows only: once, few, many, or a class for an expanded clone.

j_gene | d_gene | v_gene | abundance | len | CDR3nt | CDR3aa
TRBJ1-2 | - | TRBV24-1 | few | 11 | TGTGCCACCAGTGATTTTTGGGGCTACACCTTC | CATSDFWGYTF
TRBJ2-5 | - | TRBV7-7 | - | 13 | TGTGCCAGCAGCTTAGAACGTCAAGAGACCCAGTACTTC | CASSLERQETQYF
TRBJ2-7 | TRBD1 | TRBV20-1 | - | 14 | TGCAGTGCTAGAGAGGGACAGCTCTCCTACGAGCAGTACTTC | CSAREGQLSYEQYF
TRBJ1-5 | - | TRBV6-5 | many | 13 | TGTGCCAGCACCCCCGGTTGGGGACAGCCCCAGCATTTT | CASTPGWGQPQHF
TRBJ1-5 | - | TRBV6-1 | - | 13 | TGTGCCAGCAGCATAATGAGGAATCAGCCCCAGCATTTT | CASSIMRNQPQHF
TRBJ2-1 | TRBD1 | TRBV7-3 | - | 17 | TGTGCCAGCAGTTCCGGGACTCGGGACAGGGTATACAATGAGCAGTTCTTC | CASSSGTRDRVYNEQFF
TRBJ1-1 | - | TRBV29-1 | - | 12 | TGCAGCGTTCGAGGGGGGAACACTGAAGCTTTCTTT | CSVRGGNTEAFF
TRBJ2-5 | TRBD1 | TRBV7-9 | - | 15 | TGTGCCAGCAGCTTCGGACAGGGAAGGTTAGAGACCCAGTACTTC | CASSFGQGRLETQYF
TRBJ1-1 | - | TRBV19 | few | 14 | TGTGCCAGTAGTCCGGGACGGGTGAACACTGAAGCTTTCTTT | CASSPGRVNTEAFF
TRBJ2-1 | - | TRBV5-1 | - | 13 | TGCGCCAGCAGTCGCGGGGCTTACGATGAGCAGTTCTTC | CASSRGAYDEQFF